The source of this TCR beta chain is a study of cytomegalovirus exposure and HLA in healthy donors. The PCR used 60 Vbeta and 13 Jbeta primers. Assay used: immunoSEQ multiplex PCR; TCRdb lists only in-frame clones, some missing. The table counts 150,000 to 200,000 clones; approximately 0.72% lies in the top ten. CDR3 length: 15 amino acids. V shed 4 bases and J 2 bases; nucleotides not matched to a gene: 8. The germline V gene encodes CDR1 SGDLS and CDR2 YYNGEE. The TCR comes from a woman in her late teens or twenties in good health and CMV-seropositive. The J gene is TRBJ2-5, the V gene TRBV9; 7 bases fit TRBD1. Material: PBMCs. The DNA for the CDR3 is TGTGCCAGCAGCACCCGGGACAGTATTCAAGAGACCCAGTACTTC. Its translation is CASSTRDSIQETQYF.